This section outlines one TCR beta chain sequence together with its context. The antigen remains unidentified. Primers: 60 Vbeta forward and 13 Jbeta reverse. Using immunoSEQ multiplex PCR, the repertoire was profiled, and TCRdb retains in-frame clones only, with some absent. The sample shows about 170,000 clones, almost 75% of them seen only once. This sample was included in a study of cytomegalovirus exposure and HLA in healthy donors. Broader study findings: According to reports, the classifier identified cytomegalovirus status with high specificity and sensitivity. Cytomegalovirus association was listed for under 200 TCR beta chains.

The sequenced sample was PBMCs. The sequence came from a woman under 30 in good health and CMV-seropositive.

As DNA, the CDR3 is TGTGCCAACAAACTTACCGGGGAAGTAGATACGCAGTATTTT. Protein sequence: CANKLTGEVDTQYF. The chain recombines TRBV6-1 with TRBJ2-3; TRBD2 is a possible D gene (5 bases). Trimming left V 10 bases short and J 5 bases short, with 19 bases between. Germline-derived CDR1 and CDR2 are MNHNS and SASEGT. This CDR3 spans 14 amino acids.